The subject of this entry is one TCR beta chain. Its specificity is unknown. This sample was included in a study of cytotoxic CD8 clonotypes in ibrutinib-treated CLL. Study in general: Patients: roughly ten relapsed/refractory, approximately 15 treatment-naive, roughly 17 IGHV unmutated. Notes on the study in general: Starting clonality was above that of age-matched healthy donors and tracked circulating CD8+ T-cell counts. At ibrutinib response, clonality increased, and at progression it declined back toward baseline.

CDR1 and CDR2 from the germline V gene are MDHEN and SYDVKM. The CDR3 has 13 residues. The J segment lost 5 bases and the V segment lost 4 bases, leaving 3 bases of the junction unmatched. Investigators sought sequencing depths of between 1 in 200,000 and 1 in 1 million T cells. Assay: immunoSEQ multiplex PCR; the TCRdb copy retains only in-frame clones and omits some. The sample lists some 310,000 clones, around four fifths occurring once. The input for sequencing was PBMCs, taken before ibrutinib treatment. The chain couples TRBV28 to TRBJ2-5, with 8 bases aligning to TRBD1. This sequence originates from a human donor with chronic lymphocytic leukemia. CDR3 DNA sequence: TGTGCCAGCAGTTGGACAGGGAGGGAGACCCAGTACTTC. The encoded protein is CASSWTGRETQYF.